This T cell receptor (beta chain) was sequenced during a study of T cell clonotyping in hematopoietic cell transplantation. Overall study: Recipients' pretransplant samples followed cytoreduction. General study results and limits: Broader posttransplant TCR repertoire diversity was predicted by graft donor and pretransplant recipient Inverse Simpson Index values. At the given depth, recipient repertoires were over 95% de novo clonotypes.

On this clone itself: Its antigen is still unknown.

The method was immunoSEQ multiplex PCR; TCRdb's version includes in-frame clones alone and lacks a portion of them. Of about 50,000 clones listed, 85% to 90% were seen once; the top ten hold 4.5% to 6.5%. Trimming took 1 base from V and 7 from J; bases not matched to a gene: 7. Per the germline V gene, CDR1 is SGHTA and CDR2 is FQGNSA. The CDR3 length is 15 residues. Described time point: recipient sample about 28 days before transplant, after cytoreduction. Samples: about 28 days before transplant, then days 30, 100 and 180 after. The clonotype was recovered from a man aged 55-75 years with biphenotypic leukemia. Some clones in this sample may be carry-over from other donors' samples. The chain uses TRBV7-2 and TRBJ1-5; 7 bases are shared with TRBD1. The specimen was peripheral blood mononuclear cells, collected before stem cell transplant. This chain's CDR3 is CASSLVGGAGQPQHF. DNA of the CDR3: TGTGCCAGCAGCTTAGTAGGGGGCGCAGGGCAGCCCCAGCATTTT. The whole variable domain, remainder taken from reference TRBV7-2 and TRBJ1-5, is GAGVSQSPSNKVTEKGKDVELRCDPISGHTALYWYRQSLGQGLEFLIYFQGNSAPDKSGLPSDRFSAERTGGSVSTLTIQRTQQEDSAVYLCASSLVGGAGQPQHFGDGTRLSIL.